These 18 T cell receptor beta chains originate from one sample sequenced in a study of control samples from healthy donors and cancer patients. Only in-frame clones appear in the TCRdb table, and some are missing; sequencing was by immunoSEQ multiplex PCR. The sample has around 130,000 clones; roughly 90% are singletons. The sequenced sample was blood. These receptors all stem from a man between 45 and 60 years old in good health.

The rearrangement uses TRBV7-3 and TRBJ2-1; possible D gene TRBD1, 6 bases. The CDR3 loop spans 14 amino acids. Deletions cut 3 bases from V and 3 bases from J, with 9 bases between. Germline CDR1 is SGHTA and CDR2 is FQGTGA. DNA of the CDR3: TGTGCCAGCAGCTTCCAGGGGAACTACAATGAGCAGTTCTTC. It yields the protein CASSFQGNYNEQFF. The whole variable domain, filled in from reference TRBV7-3 and TRBJ2-1, reads GAGVSQTPSNKVTEKGKYVELRCDPISGHTALYWYRQSLGQGPEFLIYFQGTGAADDSGLPNDRFFAVRPEGSVSTLKIQRTERGDSAVYLCASSFQGNYNEQFFGPGTRLTVL.

This sequence joins TRBV7-9 and TRBJ1-1, with a weak D call TRBD1 (5 bases). The CDR3 contains 15 residues. V was trimmed by 1 base and J by 4 bases, leaving 13 bases between them. CDR1 is SEHNR, CDR2 FQNEAQ, per germline (reference sequence). CDR3 sequence (DNA): TGTGCCAGCAGCTTAGATGGGGCTCGGGGCACTGAAGCTTTCTTT. This translates into CASSLDGARGTEAFF.

The chain has TRBV28 and TRBJ1-2; TRBD1 is a possible D gene (5 bases). The CDR3 spans 18 residues. From germline, CDR1 is MDHEN and CDR2 SYDVKM. Trimming pared 6 bases from V and 7 bases from J, leaving 30 bases between. The chain's CDR3 is CASSPARVGGVILGGYTF. DNA of the CDR3: TGTGCCAGCAGCCCTGCACGGGTCGGAGGGGTAATTTTAGGTGGCTACACCTTC.

This rearrangement joins TRBV10-3 to TRBJ2-7; D possibly corresponds to TRBD1 (5 bases). V was pared by 6 bases and J by 4 bases, with 16 bases between. CDR1 is ENHRY and CDR2 is SYGVKD in the germline V gene. This CDR3 region has 14 residues. The CDR3 is CAISAFDSLYEQYF. CDR3 nucleotide sequence: TGTGCCATCAGCGCCTTCGACAGCCTATACGAGCAGTACTTC.

This clone turned up a few times. This chain uses TRBV7-2 with TRBJ1-5; D is ambiguous. The V gene's germline CDR1 is SGHTA and CDR2 FQGNSA. The CDR3 length is 13 residues. With 4 bases removed from V and 3 bases from J, the gap between germline ends came to 7 bases. Here the CDR3 reads CASSSLYNQPQHF. The CDR3 DNA reads as TGTGCCAGCAGCTCCTTGTACAATCAGCCCCAGCATTTT.

The chain is built from TRBV9 and TRBJ2-3; D remains unclear. V was trimmed by 0 bases and J by 5 bases, leaving 4 bases between them. CDR3 length equals 12 residues. Germline CDR1 reads SGDLS; CDR2 reads YYNGEE. The CDR3 is CASSVGVDTQYF. The CDR3 nucleotides are TGTGCCAGCAGCGTAGGGGTAGATACGCAGTATTTT.

The chain uses TRBV11-3 and TRBJ2-7; 9 bases match TRBD1. This CDR3 region has 16 residues. J lost 2 bases, V lost 5 bases, and 10 bases had no gene match. The germline V gene has CDR1 SGHNT and CDR2 YENEEA. CDR3 nucleotide sequence: TGTGCCAGCAGCCCGCTCTTGGGGACAGGGACCTACGAGCAGTACTTC. Its translation: CASSPLLGTGTYEQYF.

This rearrangement joins TRBV30 to TRBJ1-2; D is undetermined. The germline V gene has CDR1 GTSNPN and CDR2 SVGIG (reference sequence). V was pared by 1 base and J by 5 bases, with 8 bases between. The CDR3 is 12 residues long. CDR3 region: CAWSAHGYGYTF. CDR3 bases: TGTGCCTGGAGTGCGCATGGGTATGGCTACACCTTC.

The rearrangement links TRBV19 to TRBJ2-3; D ambiguous. V was trimmed by 4 bases and J by 2 bases, leaving 7 bases between them. Germline-derived CDR1 and CDR2 are LNHDA and SQIVND (reference sequence). The CDR3 is made up of 13 amino acids. DNA of the CDR3: TGTGCCAGTAGTAACCTCCACACAGATACGCAGTATTTT. Encoded protein: CASSNLHTDTQYF. Combining the CDR3 with reference TRBV19 and TRBJ2-3 gives the whole variable domain DGGITQSPKYLFRKEGQNVTLSCEQNLNHDAMYWYRQDPGQGLRLIYYSQIVNDFQKGDIAEGYSVSREKKESFPLTVTSAQKNPTAFYLCASSNLHTDTQYFGPGTRLTVL.

J is TRBJ1-2 and V is TRBV5-1; TRBD1 might be the D (5 bases). The ends were cut back, 7 bases at V and 2 bases at J, with 18 bases in the middle. The CDR3 spans 15 residues. Germline V gives CDR1 SGHRS, CDR2 YFSETQ. For the CDR3, the DNA is TGCGCCAGCCGGGCCCCAGGAAGGGACAACTATGGCTACACCTTC. It is translated as CASRAPGRDNYGYTF.

The V and J genes are TRBV24-1 and TRBJ2-2; no reliable D call. This CDR3 spans 16 amino acids. Germline CDR1 KGHDR, CDR2 SFDVKD. Trimming removed 5 bases at V and 1 base at J, with 13 bases between. The CDR3 DNA reads as TGTGCCACCAGTGGCCGCAGCGTTCAGAACACCGGGGAGCTGTTTTTT. It codes for CATSGRSVQNTGELFF.

V gene TRBV5-1 combines with J gene TRBJ2-3; D is undetermined. Germline V lookup: CDR1 SGHRS, CDR2 YFSETQ. The CDR3 contains 14 residues. V lost 0 bases and J lost 0, with 5 bases in between. The CDR3: CASSLAFSTDTQYF. The CDR3 DNA is TGCGCCAGCAGCTTGGCATTTAGCACAGATACGCAGTATTTT.

This clone appeared a few times. CDR3 nucleotide sequence: TGTGCCAGCAGCCGGTCTTACTCCTACAATGAGCAGTTCTTC. Translated: CASSRSYSYNEQFF. This chain links TRBV5-4 with TRBJ2-1; D gene ambiguous. Germline V gene sequence: CDR1 SGHNT, CDR2 YYREEE (reference sequence). This CDR3 spans 14 amino acids. Trimming removed 4 bases from V and 0 bases from J, with 8 bases in between.

The gene calls are TRBV9 and TRBJ2-7, with D possibly matching TRBD1 (6 bases). Germline CDR1 reads SGDLS; CDR2 reads YYNGEE. V was trimmed by 4 bases and J by 3 bases, leaving 14 bases between them. The CDR3 is made up of 14 amino acids. CDR3 DNA sequence: TGTGCCAGCAGCTACCGGACAGATTTCTACGAGCAGTACTTC. Protein sequence: CASSYRTDFYEQYF.

The V gene is TRBV6-5, the J gene TRBJ1-1; perhaps TRBD1 as D (5 bases). The germline V gene encodes CDR1 MNHEY and CDR2 SVGAGI. This CDR3 comprises 13 residues. V dropped 6 bases and J dropped 6 bases, with 14 bases sitting between them. The CDR3: CASRTDRLPEAFF. In nucleotides, the CDR3 is TGTGCCAGCAGAACCGACAGACTACCTGAAGCTTTCTTT.

This clone has a single count. This chain joins TRBV12-3 or TRBV12-4 and TRBJ2-5; D perhaps matches TRBD1 (5 bases). The CDR3 has 13 residues. V shed 4 bases and J shed 3 bases, with 9 bases lying between them. The CDR3 DNA is TGTGCCAGCAGTTCCCCGACAGAAGAGACCCAGTACTTC. This encodes CASSSPTEETQYF.

This clone has more than one count but fewer than ten. This chain joins TRBV5-1 and TRBJ1-4; TRBD1 is a possible D gene (6 bases). The V gene's germline CDR1 is SGHRS and CDR2 YFSETQ. Trimming shortened V by 5 bases and J by 7 bases, and 12 bases separated the two germline ends. This CDR3 is built from 13 residues. CDR3 DNA sequence: TGCGCCAGCAGTCGGCAGGGGAGTGAAAAACTGTTTTTT. Protein product: CASSRQGSEKLFF. The full variable domain, its missing parts supplied by reference TRBV5-1 and TRBJ1-4, is KAGVTQTPRYLIKTRGQQVTLSCSPISGHRSVSWYQQTPGQGLQFLFEYFSETQRNKGNFPGRFSGRQFSNSRSEMNVSTLELGDSALYLCASSRQGSEKLFFGSGTQLSVL.

The rearrangement joins TRBV15 to TRBJ2-3; 7 nucleotides agree with TRBD1. V was pared by 0 bases and J by 6 bases, with 9 bases of the junction left unmatched. CDR1 is LNHNV and CDR2 is YYDKDF in the germline V gene (reference sequence). The CDR3 covers 16 residues. This chain's CDR3 is CATSRDSGQARDTQYF. CDR3 nucleotide sequence: TGTGCCACCAGCAGAGATTCCGGACAGGCAAGGGATACGCAGTATTTT. Based on the CDR3 plus reference TRBV15 and TRBJ2-3, the full variable domain is DAMVIQNPRYQVTQFGKPVTLSCSQTLNHNVMYWYQQKSSQAPKLLFHYYDKDFNNEADTPDNFQSRRPNTSFCFLDIRSPGLGDTAMYLCATSRDSGQARDTQYFGPGTRLTVL.